This entry describes one T cell receptor beta chain. V shed 6 bases and J 15 bases; nucleotides not matched to a gene: 11. There are 12 residues in the CDR3. Germline V gives CDR1 SQVTM, CDR2 ANQGSEA. The data derive from a study of cytomegalovirus exposure and HLA in healthy donors. Using immunoSEQ multiplex PCR, the repertoire was profiled, and TCRdb retains in-frame clones only, with some absent. The table includes around 150,000 clones, just over 90% detected once. Sequencing was done on a sample of PBMCs. The chain carries TRBV29-1 and TRBJ2-1; 10 bases line up with TRBD2. The receptor's source is a man aged 18 to 30 in good health and CMV-seronegative. This CDR3 reads CSVESGLAIAFF. CDR3 nucleotide sequence: TGCAGCGTAGAATCGGGACTAGCGATCGCGTTCTTC.